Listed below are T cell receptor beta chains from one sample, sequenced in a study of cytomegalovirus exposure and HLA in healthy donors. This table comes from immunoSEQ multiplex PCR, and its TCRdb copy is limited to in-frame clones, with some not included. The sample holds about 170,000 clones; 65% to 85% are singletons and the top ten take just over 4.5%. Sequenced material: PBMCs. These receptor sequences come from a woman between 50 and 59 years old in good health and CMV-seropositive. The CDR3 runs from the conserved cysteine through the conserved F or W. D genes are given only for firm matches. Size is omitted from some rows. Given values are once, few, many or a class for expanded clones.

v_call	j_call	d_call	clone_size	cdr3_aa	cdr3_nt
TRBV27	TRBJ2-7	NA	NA	CASSLERDYEQYF	TGTGCCAGCAGTTTAGAGAGGGACTACGAGCAGTACTTC
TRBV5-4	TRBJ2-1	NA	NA	CASSLDPGGGLGEQFF	TGTGCCAGCAGCTTGGACCCTGGCGGGGGCCTCGGTGAGCAGTTCTTC
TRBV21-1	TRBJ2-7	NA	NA	CASSAPGQGASYEQYF	TGTGCCAGCAGCGCACCGGGACAGGGGGCGTCCTACGAGCAGTACTTC
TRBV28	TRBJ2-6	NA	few	CASSFFGVSGANVLTF	TGTGCCAGCAGTTTCTTCGGGGTATCTGGGGCCAACGTCCTGACTTTC
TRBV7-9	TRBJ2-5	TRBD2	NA	CASSHRLAGGRETQYF	TGTGCCAGCAGCCACAGACTAGCGGGAGGACGCGAGACCCAGTACTTC
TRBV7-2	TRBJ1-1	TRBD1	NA	CASSPRGYRGHTEAFF	TGTGCCAGCAGCCCAAGAGGGTACAGGGGACACACTGAAGCTTTCTTT
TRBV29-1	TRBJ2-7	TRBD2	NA	CSVGGGYEDEQYF	TGCAGCGTTGGGGGGGGGTACGAGGACGAGCAGTACTTC
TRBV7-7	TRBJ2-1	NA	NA	CASSSGHRYNEQFF	TGTGCTAGCAGCTCTGGGCACAGATACAATGAGCAGTTCTTC
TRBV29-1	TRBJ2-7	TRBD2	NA	CSGGLAAISYEQYF	TGCAGCGGGGGACTAGCGGCAATCTCCTACGAGCAGTACTTC
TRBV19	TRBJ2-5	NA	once	CASSFQGSGETQYF	TGTGCCAGTAGTTTCCAGGGGTCAGGGGAGACCCAGTACTTC
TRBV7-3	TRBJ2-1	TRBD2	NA	CASSPVVAGGWDNEQFF	TGTGCCAGCAGCCCCGTGGTAGCGGGAGGGTGGGACAATGAGCAGTTCTTC
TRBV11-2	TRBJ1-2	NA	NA	CASSWGGEANYGYTF	TGTGCCAGCAGCTGGGGGGGGGAAGCTAACTATGGCTACACCTTC
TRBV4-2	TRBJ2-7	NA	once	CASSQSLREQYF	TGTGCCAGCAGCCAATCCTTGAGAGAGCAGTACTTC
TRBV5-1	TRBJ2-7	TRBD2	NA	CASSPGTSVSYEQYF	TGCGCCAGCAGCCCCGGGACTAGCGTATCCTACGAGCAGTACTTC
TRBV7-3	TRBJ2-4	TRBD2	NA	CASSLGLAGAPTNIQYF	TGTGCCAGCAGCCTGGGACTAGCGGGAGCCCCTACCAACATTCAGTACTTC
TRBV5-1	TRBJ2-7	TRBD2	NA	CASSLGTSGYYEQYF	TGCGCCAGCAGCTTGGGGACTAGCGGCTACTACGAGCAGTACTTC
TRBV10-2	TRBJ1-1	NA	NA	CASSESRQVEAFF	TGCGCCAGCAGTGAGTCAAGGCAGGTTGAAGCTTTCTTT
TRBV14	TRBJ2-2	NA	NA	CASSPLGGGNTGELFF	TGTGCCAGCAGCCCCCTCGGAGGGGGCAACACCGGGGAGCTGTTTTTT
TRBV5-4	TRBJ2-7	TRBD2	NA	CASGPTSGSSYEQYF	TGTGCCAGCGGCCCGACTAGCGGAAGCTCCTACGAGCAGTACTTC
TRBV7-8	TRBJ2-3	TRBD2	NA	CASSFGWRGATDTQYF	TGTGCCAGCAGCTTCGGGTGGCGGGGGGCCACAGATACGCAGTATTTT